Listed below are T cell receptor beta chains from one sample, sequenced in a study of blood T cell repertoires in COVID-19. TCRdb keeps only in-frame clones here, not all; method: immunoSEQ multiplex PCR. The table lists 92,000 or so clones, around 72% of them singletons. The sample taken for sequencing was peripheral blood. The receptor set was obtained from a woman of 80 years or more with acute or convalescent COVID-19. Both conserved end residues are part of each CDR3. A D gene is named only where the DNA matches it firmly. The size of a clone is reported for some rows only, either as once, few or many, or as a class for expanded clones.

TRBV19	TRBJ1-2	-	-	TGTGCCAGTAGTATATTCCGCGGTGTTAACTATGGCTACACCTTC	CASSIFRGVNYGYTF
TRBV9	TRBJ2-7	-	-	TGTGCCAGCAGCGTAGCCCAGGTTGGGGAGCAGTACTTC	CASSVAQVGEQYF
TRBV10-3	TRBJ1-1	-	-	TGTGCCATCAGTGAGACAGACAGCTGGGCTTTCTTT	CAISETDSWAFF
TRBV12-5	TRBJ1-1	few	TRBD1	TGTGCTAGTGGTTCACAGGGGGCGCTTGCAGCTTTCTTT	CASGSQGALAAFF
TRBV20-1	TRBJ1-1	-	TRBD1	TGCAGTGCTAGTTTTCGCCCCGGACAGGGCAACACTGAAGCTTTCTTT	CSASFRPGQGNTEAFF
TRBV3-1/TRBV3-2	TRBJ2-5	-	-	TGTGCCAGCAGCCCCCTCACCAGCGGGCCTTCCCAAGAGACCCAGTACTTC	CASSPLTSGPSQETQYF
TRBV7-2	TRBJ2-1	once	TRBD1	TGTGCCAGCAGCTTAAGGACAGGGTCACAGGGTGAGCAGTTCTTC	CASSLRTGSQGEQFF
TRBV7-2	TRBJ2-5	-	-	TGTGCCAGCAGCCCCCGCGGGACCCAAGAGACCCAGTACTTC	CASSPRGTQETQYF
TRBV29-1	TRBJ2-1	few	-	TGCAGCGTTGCACTAGCTTTGATTAGCAATGAGCAGTTCTTC	CSVALALISNEQFF
TRBV29-1	TRBJ2-2	many	TRBD1	TGCAGCGTTTGGAACAGGGGGTCCACCGGGGAGCTGTTTTTT	CSVWNRGSTGELFF
TRBV9	TRBJ2-7	-	-	TGTGCCAGTGGGGGGAGGAGCTCCTACGAGCAGTACTTC	CASGGRSSYEQYF
TRBV30	TRBJ2-1	-	-	TGTGCCTGGAGTGATACCGACGGAGGGTATGAGCAGTTCTTC	CAWSDTDGGYEQFF
TRBV15	TRBJ1-6	-	TRBD1	TGTGCCACCAGCACCGACAGGGGGCTCACCTATAATTCACCCCTCCACTTT	CATSTDRGLTYNSPLHF
TRBV14	TRBJ1-1	-	-	TGTGCCAGCAGCCAACACGCAGGGGTCACTGAAGCTTTCTTT	CASSQHAGVTEAFF
TRBV18	TRBJ2-3	-	TRBD1	TGTGCCAGCTCACCGTCGGACAGGGGAGTTCGCACAGATACGCAGTATTTT	CASSPSDRGVRTDTQYF
TRBV11-2	TRBJ2-5	-	-	TGTGCCAGCAGCGACGGGACTGTCCAAGAGACCCAGTACTTC	CASSDGTVQETQYF
TRBV4-2	TRBJ1-1	-	TRBD1	TGTGCCAGCAGCCAAGTGGGACAGGGGGACGGGAGGAACACTGAAGCTTTCTTT	CASSQVGQGDGRNTEAFF
TRBV6-2/TRBV6-3	TRBJ2-7	few	-	TGTGCCAGCAGCCCTGGGTTTCCGGGCTACGAGCAGTACTTC	CASSPGFPGYEQYF
TRBV7-9	TRBJ1-5	-	TRBD1	TGTGCCAGCAGCTTAGGAGGGGGCAGTATCCAGCCCCAGCATTTT	CASSLGGGSIQPQHF
TRBV15	TRBJ2-7	-	-	TGTGCCACCAGCAGAGATCGCGGCGGCTACGAGCAGTACTTC	CATSRDRGGYEQYF
TRBV7-9	TRBJ1-2	-	TRBD1	TGTGCCAGCAGATACACAGGGGGGGATGGCTACACCTTC	CASRYTGGDGYTF
TRBV30	TRBJ1-6	-	-	TGTGCCTGGAGGGTGGGCTTTTATTCACCCCTCCACTTT	CAWRVGFYSPLHF
TRBV2	TRBJ2-7	-	TRBD1	TGTGCCAGCCTCGGCAGGGGGCAGAACGAGCAGTACTTC	CASLGRGQNEQYF
TRBV6-2/TRBV6-3	TRBJ1-6	-	-	TGTGCCAGCAGTTACCCAACGCCGGGTGGGTATAATTCACCCCTCCACTTT	CASSYPTPGGYNSPLHF
TRBV6-2/TRBV6-3	TRBJ2-5	-	-	TGTGCCAGCAGTTACGGTCAGGGGGGCCGGCAAGAGACCCAGTACTTC	CASSYGQGGRQETQYF
TRBV10-3	TRBJ1-2	-	-	TGTGCCATCAGTGAGTCGTTGTTCCTAAACTATGGCTACACCTTC	CAISESLFLNYGYTF
TRBV7-2	TRBJ1-5	-	-	TGTGCCAGCAGCTTAGTAGGGAGCTCCAATCAGCCCCAGCATTTT	CASSLVGSSNQPQHF
TRBV6-2/TRBV6-3	TRBJ1-1	-	-	TGTGCCAGCAGTTATTCCTACAGGGACATCAACACTGAAGCTTTCTTT	CASSYSYRDINTEAFF
TRBV5-4	TRBJ1-3	-	-	TGTGCCAGCAGCTCTGGCGGGTTCGGAAACACCATATATTTT	CASSSGGFGNTIYF
TRBV6-2/TRBV6-3	TRBJ2-7	-	-	TGTGCCAGCAGTTTAGCGCTTGGCTACGAGCAGTACTTC	CASSLALGYEQYF
TRBV28	TRBJ1-4	-	TRBD1	TGTGCCACCAAAACAGGGGGGTACGGTGAAAAACTGTTTTTT	CATKTGGYGEKLFF
TRBV6-2/TRBV6-3	TRBJ2-3	many	TRBD2	TGTGCCAGCAGTTACCCGGGACTAGCGGGGACTACTAGCACAGATACGCAGTATTTT	CASSYPGLAGTTSTDTQYF
TRBV6-2/TRBV6-3	TRBJ2-7	-	TRBD1	TGTGCCAGCAGTGGACAGGGGGCTACCTACGAGCAGTACTTC	CASSGQGATYEQYF
TRBV6-2/TRBV6-3	TRBJ1-2	once	-	TGTGCCAGCAGTTATGACAGGAACTATGGCTACACCTTC	CASSYDRNYGYTF
TRBV30	TRBJ1-6	-	-	TGTGCCTGGAGTGGAGGGATAAGATATAATTCACCCCTCCACTTT	CAWSGGIRYNSPLHF
TRBV10-3	TRBJ2-3	-	TRBD1	TGTGCCATCAGTGATGGGGACAGGGGCCCCCACAGGGATACGCAGTATTTT	CAISDGDRGPHRDTQYF
TRBV28	TRBJ1-2	-	-	TGTGCCAGCAGTCCATGGGGGACTCTTAACTATGGCTACACCTTC	CASSPWGTLNYGYTF
TRBV7-2	TRBJ1-3	-	-	TGTGCCAGCAGCTACGCCAGGGGATCGGGAAACACCATATATTTT	CASSYARGSGNTIYF
TRBV7-8	TRBJ2-2	-	TRBD2	TGTGCCAGCACCATAACTAGCGGGGGCACCGGGGAGCTGTTTTTT	CASTITSGGTGELFF
TRBV12-3/TRBV12-4	TRBJ2-7	-	-	TGTGCCAGCAGTACAACAGGGACCTACGAGCAGTACTTC	CASSTTGTYEQYF
TRBV4-2	TRBJ1-1	-	-	TGTGCCAGCAGCCAAGATGGGGCAGGGACTGAAGCTTTCTTT	CASSQDGAGTEAFF